Below, 19 T cell receptor beta chains from the same sample are listed, as sequenced in a study of blood T cell repertoires in COVID-19. TCRdb keeps only in-frame clones here, not all; method: immunoSEQ multiplex PCR. The sample includes over 100,000 clones, over 70% of them seen just once. Sequencing used peripheral blood. The receptor set was obtained from a woman aged 50 to 60 with acute or convalescent COVID-19.

The count of this clone is one. The chain is built from TRBV5-4 and TRBJ2-2; 8 bases align to TRBD1. CDR1 and CDR2 from the germline V gene are SGHNT and YYREEE (reference sequence). This CDR3 has 17 residues. V was clipped by 5 bases and J by 0 bases; unmatched bases: 9. The DNA of the CDR3 is TGTGCCAGCAGAATCCAAGGGACAGGCTCGAACACCGGGGAGCTGTTTTTT. Amino acid sequence: CASRIQGTGSNTGELFF.

The V call is TRBV7-8, the J call TRBJ2-1, with 7 bases fitting TRBD1. The germline gives CDR1 SGHVS, CDR2 FQNEAQ. V shed 5 bases, J shed 6 bases, and the junction held 4 bases outside the gene matches. This CDR3 spans 13 amino acids. The CDR3 nucleotides are TGTGCCAGCAGCGACTGGGACAGCAATGAGCAGTTCTTC. It yields the protein CASSDWDSNEQFF.

This rearrangement joins TRBV6-6 to TRBJ1-5; 7 bases match TRBD1. The CDR3 contains 14 residues. The trim removed 6 bases at V and 2 bases at J, leaving 4 bases unmatched. Germline V gene data show CDR1 as MNHNY and CDR2 as SVGAGI (reference sequence). This CDR3 reads CASRDRDGNQPQHF. CDR3 DNA sequence: TGTGCCAGCAGAGACAGGGATGGCAATCAGCCCCAGCATTTT.

J is TRBJ1-4 and V is TRBV28; D uncertain. The germline V gene encodes CDR1 MDHEN and CDR2 SYDVKM. CDR3 size: 12 residues. Trimming took off 6 bases at V and 5 bases at J, with 7 bases between the two ends. The DNA of the CDR3 is TGTGCCAGCAGACAGTCGAATGAAAAACTGTTTTTT. Protein: CASRQSNEKLFF.

This clone is a singleton in its sample. The rearrangement joins TRBV11-2 to TRBJ2-7; D call uncertain. The V end was cut by 1 base, the J end by 0 bases, with 7 bases between. The CDR3 runs 14 residues. Germline values: CDR1 SGHAT, CDR2 FQNNGV. For the CDR3, the DNA is TGTGCCAGCAGCTTAGTAGCCCTCTCCTACGAGCAGTACTTC. It translates to CASSLVALSYEQYF.

The chain joins TRBV11-2 to TRBJ1-4, with TRBD1 identical over 11 bases. The trim removed 5 bases at V and 11 bases at J, leaving 7 bases unmatched. Germline assignment: CDR1 SGHAT and CDR2 FQNNGV. The CDR3 is 14 residues long. CDR3 sequence: CASSQDRGLRKLFF. CDR3 in DNA: TGTGCCAGCAGCCAGGACAGGGGGCTTCGGAAACTGTTTTTT.

This clone was detected once. The V gene is TRBV12-5, the J gene TRBJ1-5; the match to TRBD1 covers 7 bases. The germline gives CDR1 LGHNT, CDR2 FRNRAP. Trimming took 7 bases from V and 7 from J; bases not matched to a gene: 10. The CDR3 runs 14 residues. CDR3 in DNA: TGTGCTAGTGTTTGGGACAGTTCCGGCCAGCCCCAGCATTTT. This translates into CASVWDSSGQPQHF. Variable domain in full (rest from reference TRBV12-5 and TRBJ1-5): DARVTQTPRHKVTEMGQEVTMRCQPILGHNTVFWYRQTMMQGLELLAYFRNRAPLDDSGMPKDRFSAEMPDATLATLKIQPSEPRDSAVYFCASVWDSSGQPQHFGDGTRLSIL.

A few counts support this clone. The chain is built from TRBV29-1 and TRBJ2-7; weak D call: TRBD1 (6 bases). CDR3 length: 14 amino acids. In germline, CDR1 is SQVTM, CDR2 ANQGSEA. The ends were cut back, 6 bases at V and 2 bases at J, with 17 bases in the middle. CDR3 nucleotide sequence: TGCAGCGTCAAAACAGGGTTCGGAGCCTACGAGCAGTACTTC. Translated, it gives CSVKTGFGAYEQYF.

The V call is TRBV18, the J call TRBJ1-2; 7 bases agree with TRBD1. Germline V gene data show CDR1 as KGHSH and CDR2 as LQKENI. With 6 bases clipped from V and 2 bases from J, the junction kept 12 bases outside the gene matches. There are 16 residues in the CDR3. DNA of the CDR3: TGTGCCAGCTCCCCGTATACCACAGGGGAAAACTATGGCTACACCTTC. Its translation is CASSPYTTGENYGYTF.

V usage is TRBV30 and J usage is TRBJ1-4; D possibly corresponds to TRBD1 (5 bases). The CDR3 extends over 14 amino acids. Germline V gene lookup returns CDR1 GTSNPN and CDR2 SVGIG (reference sequence). V lost 2 bases to trimming and J lost 8 bases, with 15 bases between them. The CDR3 loop is CAWSIGGEAEKLFF. CDR3 nucleotides: TGTGCCTGGAGTATAGGAGGGGAGGCCGAAAAACTGTTTTTT.

The V and J genes are TRBV4-2 and TRBJ2-3, with 12 positions matching TRBD2. The CDR3 loop spans 16 amino acids. Germline loops: CDR1 LGHNA, CDR2 YNFKEQ. V lost 1 base to trimming and J lost 5 bases; unmatched junction nucleotides: 4. CDR3 protein: CASSQGLAGVVDTQYF. CDR3 in DNA: TGTGCCAGCAGCCAAGGACTAGCGGGGGTCGTAGATACGCAGTATTTT.

This clone has a single count. This chain links TRBV10-3 with TRBJ1-3; no reliable D call. The CDR3 extends over 15 amino acids. The V and J ends lost 7 bases and 0 bases respectively, with 13 bases between them. Germline V CDR1 and CDR2: ENHRY, SYGVKD. Here the CDR3 DNA reads TGTGCCATCACCGAGGGTGGCTTCTCTGGAAACACCATATATTTT. Its translation: CAITEGGFSGNTIYF.

DNA of the CDR3: TGTGCCAGCACGAGGGTACCGTCAATCAATGAGCAGTTCTTC. Protein: CASTRVPSINEQFF. The chain links TRBV27 to TRBJ2-1; D might be TRBD2 (5 bases). The CDR3 runs to 14 residues. Trimming pared 7 bases from V and 6 bases from J, leaving 16 bases between. Germline CDR1 and CDR2: MNHEY and SMNVEV (reference sequence).

The chain recombines TRBV6-5 with TRBJ1-6; D possibly corresponds to TRBD1 (5 bases). CDR1 is MNHEY and CDR2 is SVGAGI in the germline V gene. This CDR3 spans 16 amino acids. With 0 bases removed from V and 7 bases from J, the gap between germline ends came to 13 bases. The DNA for the CDR3 is TGTGCCAGCAGTTACTCAGTCGGCAGGGCGAATTCACCCCTCCACTTT. Translating gives CASSYSVGRANSPLHF.

The chain links TRBV5-5 to TRBJ1-1; tentative D call: TRBD1 (6 bases). CDR1 and CDR2 from the germline V gene are SGHKS and YYEKEE (reference sequence). V was pared by 1 base and J by 7 bases, with 14 bases between. The CDR3 extends over 14 amino acids. CDR3 coding DNA: TGTGCCAGCAGCTTGTCGGGGGGCACCGTTGAAGCTTTCTTT. Residues: CASSLSGGTVEAFF.

The chain recombines TRBV6-5 with TRBJ2-5; D unclear. CDR3 size: 11 residues. Trimming removed 9 bases from V and 4 bases from J, with 9 bases in between. Per germline, CDR1 MNHEY and CDR2 SVGAGI. CDR3 loop: CASTSTETQYF. In DNA form, the CDR3 reads TGTGCCAGTACGAGCACAGAGACCCAGTACTTC.

The chain joins TRBV11-2 to TRBJ2-1; the match to TRBD2 covers 9 bases. Per germline, CDR1 SGHAT and CDR2 FQNNGV. The CDR3 has 15 amino acids. The ends lost 6 bases at V and 2 bases at J; junction bases unmatched: 5. This CDR3 is CASRERGATYNEQFF. The CDR3 DNA sequence: TGTGCCAGCAGGGAGCGGGGGGCCACCTACAATGAGCAGTTCTTC.

V and J are TRBV19 and TRBJ1-6; D gene ambiguous. The CDR3 loop spans 13 amino acids. The germline CDR1 and CDR2 sequences are LNHDA and SQIVND (reference sequence). The V end lost 6 bases, the J end lost 9 bases, and 12 bases lay between the germline ends. The CDR3 nucleotides are TGTGCCAGTAGGGAGGGATTCACTTCACCCCTCCACTTT. Its translation: CASREGFTSPLHF.

The rearrangement links TRBV9 to TRBJ2-1; 9 bases align to TRBD2. Trimming took 3 bases from V and 8 from J; bases not matched to a gene: 12. Germline lookup yields CDR1 SGDLS and CDR2 YYNGEE. The CDR3 totals 16 residues. This CDR3 reads CASSASGSGGSDEQFF. The CDR3 DNA is TGTGCCAGCAGCGCTTCCGGGAGCGGGGGGTCGGATGAGCAGTTCTTC.